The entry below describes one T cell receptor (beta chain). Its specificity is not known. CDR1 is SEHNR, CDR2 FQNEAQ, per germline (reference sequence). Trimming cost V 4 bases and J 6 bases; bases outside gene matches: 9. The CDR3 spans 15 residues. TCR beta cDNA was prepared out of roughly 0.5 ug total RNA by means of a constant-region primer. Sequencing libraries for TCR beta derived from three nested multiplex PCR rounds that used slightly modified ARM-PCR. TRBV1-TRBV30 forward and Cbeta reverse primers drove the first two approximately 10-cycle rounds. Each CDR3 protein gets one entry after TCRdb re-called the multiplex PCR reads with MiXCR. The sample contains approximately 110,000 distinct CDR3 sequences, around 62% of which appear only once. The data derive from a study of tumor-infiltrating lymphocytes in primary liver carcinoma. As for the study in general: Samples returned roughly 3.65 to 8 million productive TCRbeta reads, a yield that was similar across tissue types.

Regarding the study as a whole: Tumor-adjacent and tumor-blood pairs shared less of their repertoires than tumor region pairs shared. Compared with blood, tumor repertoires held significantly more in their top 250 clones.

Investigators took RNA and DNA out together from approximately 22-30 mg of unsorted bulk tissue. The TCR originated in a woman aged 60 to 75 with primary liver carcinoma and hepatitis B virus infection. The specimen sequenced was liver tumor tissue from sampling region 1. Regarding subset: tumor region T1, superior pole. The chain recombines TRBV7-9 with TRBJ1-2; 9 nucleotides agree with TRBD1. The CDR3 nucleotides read TGTGCCAGCAGCTACTCCCGGGGACAGGGCAATGGCTACACCTTC. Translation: CASSYSRGQGNGYTF.